This TCR beta chain appears in the sequencing data of a study of molecular identifiers for immune sequencing clone quantification. Study-wide findings and caveats: Clones exceeding 20 RNA copies carried over 99% of effector molecules but under 1% of naive-cell molecules.

With 10%, 30% or 50% of RNA, about 20,000 to 1,100,000 naive CD8 T cells were sequenced. A CD8+CD4-CCR7+CD45RA+ gate was used to sort naive CD8 T cells. The length of the CDR3 is 14 residues. Germline values: CDR1 MDHEN, CDR2 SYDVKM. For bulk TCR libraries, previously described methods and listed TCR primers were used. TCRdb reprocessed the PCR reads with MiXCR, giving one entry per CDR3 protein. The data hold tens of thousands of distinct CDR3 sequences, with approximately 17% observed a single time. Worth noting for this clonotype: The target antigen is unknown. With a much larger clone just one base away, this may be a read error.

The clonotype was recovered from a human donor in good health. Some libraries in this study had Jurkat cell RNA spiked in. This sequence joins TRBV28 and TRBJ2-2, with TRBD2 matching 10 bases. Sequencing was carried out using naive CD8+ T cells from blood, with Jurkat cell RNA spiked in. Subset given: FACS-sorted CD8+CD4-CCR7+CD45RA+ naive T cells. CDR3 sequence (DNA): TGTGCCAGCAGTATTCTAGCGGGAGCCGGGGAGCTGCTTTTT. Translating it yields CASSILAGAGELLF.